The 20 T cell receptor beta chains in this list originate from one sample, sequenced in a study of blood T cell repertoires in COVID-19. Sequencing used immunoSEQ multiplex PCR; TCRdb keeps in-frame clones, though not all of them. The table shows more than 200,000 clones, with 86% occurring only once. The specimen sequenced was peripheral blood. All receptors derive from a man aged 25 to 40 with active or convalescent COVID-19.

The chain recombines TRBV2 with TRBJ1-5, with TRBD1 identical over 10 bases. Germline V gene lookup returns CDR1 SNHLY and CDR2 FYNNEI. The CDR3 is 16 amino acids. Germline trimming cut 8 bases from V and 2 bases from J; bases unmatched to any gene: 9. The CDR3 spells CASGNDRGRGNQPQHF. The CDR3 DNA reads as TGTGCCAGCGGAAACGACAGGGGGCGCGGCAATCAGCCCCAGCATTTT.

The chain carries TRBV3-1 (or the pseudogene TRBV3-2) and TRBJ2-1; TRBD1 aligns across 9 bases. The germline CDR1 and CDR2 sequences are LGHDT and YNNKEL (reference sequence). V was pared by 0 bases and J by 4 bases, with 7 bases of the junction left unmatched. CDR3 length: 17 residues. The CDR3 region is CASSQDFGDREYNEQFF. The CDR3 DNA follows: TGTGCCAGCAGCCAAGATTTTGGGGACAGGGAGTACAATGAGCAGTTCTTC.

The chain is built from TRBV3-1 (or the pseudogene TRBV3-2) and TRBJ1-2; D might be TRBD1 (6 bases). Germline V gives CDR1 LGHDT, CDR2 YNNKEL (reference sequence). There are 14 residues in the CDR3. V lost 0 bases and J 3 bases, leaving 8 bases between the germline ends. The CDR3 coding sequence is TGTGCCAGCAGCCAAGATCGGACAGACTATGGCTACACCTTC. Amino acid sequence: CASSQDRTDYGYTF.

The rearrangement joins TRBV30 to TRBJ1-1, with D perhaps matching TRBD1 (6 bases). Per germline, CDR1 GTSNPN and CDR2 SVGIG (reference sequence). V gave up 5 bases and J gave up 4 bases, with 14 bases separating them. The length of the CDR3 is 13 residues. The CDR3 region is CAWQYRAGTEAFF. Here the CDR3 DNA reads TGTGCCTGGCAATACAGGGCTGGCACTGAAGCTTTCTTT.

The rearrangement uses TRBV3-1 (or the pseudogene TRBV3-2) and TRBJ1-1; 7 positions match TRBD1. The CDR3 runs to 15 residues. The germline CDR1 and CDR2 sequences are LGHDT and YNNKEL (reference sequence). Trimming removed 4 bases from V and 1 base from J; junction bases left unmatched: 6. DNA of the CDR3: TGTGCCAGCAGCCCTCAGACAGGGCGGAACACTGAAGCTTTCTTT. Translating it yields CASSPQTGRNTEAFF.

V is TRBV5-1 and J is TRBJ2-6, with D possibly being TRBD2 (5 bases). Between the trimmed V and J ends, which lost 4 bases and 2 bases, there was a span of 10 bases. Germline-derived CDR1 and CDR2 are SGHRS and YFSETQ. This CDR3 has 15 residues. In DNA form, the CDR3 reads TGCGCCAGCAGCCGGGATGAGGCTGGGGCCAACGTCCTGACTTTC. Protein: CASSRDEAGANVLTF.

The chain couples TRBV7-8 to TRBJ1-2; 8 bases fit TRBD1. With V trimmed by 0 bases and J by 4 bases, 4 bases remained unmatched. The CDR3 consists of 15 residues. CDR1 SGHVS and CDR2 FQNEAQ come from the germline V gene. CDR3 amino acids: CASSLAVGQGYGYTF. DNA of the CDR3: TGTGCCAGCAGCTTAGCGGTCGGACAGGGCTATGGCTACACCTTC. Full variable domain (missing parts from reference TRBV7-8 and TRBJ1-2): GAGVSQSPRYKVAKRGQDVALRCDPISGHVSLFWYQQALGQGPEFLTYFQNEAQLDKSGLPSDRFFAERPEGSVSTLKIQRTQQEDSAVYLCASSLAVGQGYGYTFGSGTRLTVV.

The CDR3: CASGRTGYYEQYF. The CDR3 nucleotides are TGTGCCAGCGGTCGGACAGGGTATTACGAGCAGTACTTC. This chain links TRBV25-1 with TRBJ2-7; 8 nucleotides line up with TRBD1. The CDR3 contains 13 residues. V lost 8 bases to trimming and J lost 4 bases; unmatched junction nucleotides: 7. Per the germline V gene, CDR1 is MGHDK and CDR2 is SYGVNS.

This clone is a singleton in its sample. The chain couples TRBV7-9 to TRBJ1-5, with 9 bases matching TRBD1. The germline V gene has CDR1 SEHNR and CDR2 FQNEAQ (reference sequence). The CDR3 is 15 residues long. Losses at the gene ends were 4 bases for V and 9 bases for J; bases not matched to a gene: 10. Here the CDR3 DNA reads TGTGCCAGCAGCTCAGAAGACAGGGGGGGTCTGCCCCAGCATTTT. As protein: CASSSEDRGGLPQHF.

Here the CDR3 DNA reads TGTGCCAGCAGCTTAGCACAGGGGAGTAATTCACCCCTCCACTTT. Translated: CASSLAQGSNSPLHF. The chain uses TRBV7-2 and TRBJ1-6, with 7 positions matching TRBD1. J gave up 6 bases and V 0 bases, and 2 bases lay outside the gene matches. CDR3 length: 15 amino acids. The germline CDR1 and CDR2 sequences are SGHTA and FQGNSA.

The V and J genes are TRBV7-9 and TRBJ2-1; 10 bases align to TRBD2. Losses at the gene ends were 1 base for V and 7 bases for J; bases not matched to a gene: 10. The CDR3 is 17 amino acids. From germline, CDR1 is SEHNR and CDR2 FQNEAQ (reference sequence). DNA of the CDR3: TGTGCCAGCAGCTTAGTTCCACTAGCGGGGTGGGGTAATGAGCAGTTCTTC. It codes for CASSLVPLAGWGNEQFF.

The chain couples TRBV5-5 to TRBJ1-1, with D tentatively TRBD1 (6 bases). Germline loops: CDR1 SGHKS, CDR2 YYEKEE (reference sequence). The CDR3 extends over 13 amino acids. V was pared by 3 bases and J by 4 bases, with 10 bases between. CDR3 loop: CASSSQGSTEAFF. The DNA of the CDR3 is TGTGCCAGCAGCTCTCAGGGGAGCACTGAAGCTTTCTTT.

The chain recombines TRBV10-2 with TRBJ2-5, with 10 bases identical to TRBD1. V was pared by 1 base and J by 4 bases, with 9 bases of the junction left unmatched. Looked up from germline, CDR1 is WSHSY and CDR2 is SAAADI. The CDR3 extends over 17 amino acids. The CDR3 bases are TGCGCCAGCAGTGAGTTAAGGACAGGGGGGATCAGAGAGACCCAGTACTTC. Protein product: CASSELRTGGIRETQYF.

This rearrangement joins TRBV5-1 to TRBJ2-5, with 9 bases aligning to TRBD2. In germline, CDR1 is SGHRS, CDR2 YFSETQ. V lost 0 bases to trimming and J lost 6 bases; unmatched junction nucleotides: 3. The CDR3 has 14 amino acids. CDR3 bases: TGCGCCAGCAGCTTGGTGAGCGGGGGGAAGACCCAGTACTTC. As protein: CASSLVSGGKTQYF. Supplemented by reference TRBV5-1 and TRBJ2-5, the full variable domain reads KAGVTQTPRYLIKTRGQQVTLSCSPISGHRSVSWYQQTPGQGLQFLFEYFSETQRNKGNFPGRFSGRQFSNSRSEMNVSTLELGDSALYLCASSLVSGGKTQYFGPGTRLLVL.

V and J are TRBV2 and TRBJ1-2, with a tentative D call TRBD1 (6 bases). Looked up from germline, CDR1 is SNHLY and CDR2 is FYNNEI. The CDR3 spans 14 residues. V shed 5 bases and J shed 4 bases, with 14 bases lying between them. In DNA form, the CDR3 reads TGTGCCAGCAGTCCCTCGACAGGACCCTATGGCTACACCTTC. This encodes CASSPSTGPYGYTF.

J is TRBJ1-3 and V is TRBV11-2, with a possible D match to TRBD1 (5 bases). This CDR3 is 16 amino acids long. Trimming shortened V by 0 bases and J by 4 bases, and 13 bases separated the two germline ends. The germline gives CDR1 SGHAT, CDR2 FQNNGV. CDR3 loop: CASSLDHQGAGNTIYF. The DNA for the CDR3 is TGTGCCAGCAGCTTAGATCATCAGGGTGCGGGAAACACCATATATTTT.

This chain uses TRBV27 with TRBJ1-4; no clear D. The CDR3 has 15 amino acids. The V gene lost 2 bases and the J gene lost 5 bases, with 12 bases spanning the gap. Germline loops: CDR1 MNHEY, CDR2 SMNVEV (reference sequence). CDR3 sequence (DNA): TGTGCCAGCAGTTTAGGAGTGAACGACAATGAAAAACTGTTTTTT. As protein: CASSLGVNDNEKLFF. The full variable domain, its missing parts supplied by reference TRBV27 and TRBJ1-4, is EAQVTQNPRYLITVTGKKLTVTCSQNMNHEYMSWYRQDPGLGLRQIYYSMNVEVTDKGDVPEGYKVSRKEKRNFPLILESPSPNQTSLYFCASSLGVNDNEKLFFGSGTQLSVL.

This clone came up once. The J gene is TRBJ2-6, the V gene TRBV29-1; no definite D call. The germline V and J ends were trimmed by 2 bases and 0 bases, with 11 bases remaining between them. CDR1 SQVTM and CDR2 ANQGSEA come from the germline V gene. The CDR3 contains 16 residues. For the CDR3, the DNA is TGCAGCGTTGAACTAACAGAAACCTCTGGGGCCAACGTCCTGACTTTC. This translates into CSVELTETSGANVLTF.

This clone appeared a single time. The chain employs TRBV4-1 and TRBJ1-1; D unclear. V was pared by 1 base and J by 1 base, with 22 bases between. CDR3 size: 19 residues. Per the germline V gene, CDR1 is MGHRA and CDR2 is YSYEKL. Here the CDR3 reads CASSQASLERLYQNTEAFF. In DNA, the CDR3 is TGCGCCAGCAGCCAAGCTAGCCTGGAGAGACTATACCAGAACACTGAAGCTTTCTTT.

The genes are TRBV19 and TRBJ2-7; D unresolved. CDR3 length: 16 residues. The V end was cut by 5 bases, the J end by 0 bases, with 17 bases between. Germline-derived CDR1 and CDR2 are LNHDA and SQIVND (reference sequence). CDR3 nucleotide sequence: TGTGCCAGTAGTTGGGCAGCAGAAGCAGCCTCCTACGAGCAGTACTTC. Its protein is CASSWAAEAASYEQYF.